Sequencing of this T cell receptor (beta chain) was carried out in a study of cytomegalovirus exposure and HLA in healthy donors. The study, taken as a whole, reports: Evidence from a later analysis indicated that most CMV-associated TCR beta chains looked HLA-restricted. In a later analysis, compared with equally common non-associated chains, HLA-associated beta chains were more expanded. Sequences of the TCR beta chain were said to predict the HLA-A and HLA-B alleles of most subjects accurately.

This clone was counted a few times. Antigen specificity is unknown. Germline values: CDR1 SGHKS, CDR2 YYEKEE (reference sequence). The V segment lost 4 bases and the J segment 6 bases; nucleotides outside the gene matches: 13. The CDR3 is 16 residues long. Nominally healthy donors provided the samples, though records likely missed some immune exposures. PCR used 60 Vbeta primers and 13 Jbeta primers. The protocol was immunoSEQ multiplex PCR, while the TCRdb copy is restricted to in-frame clones and leaves out a portion. The sample lists some 150,000 clones, roughly 80% occurring once. Sequencing was carried out using PBMCs. This TCR derives from a male donor in good health and CMV-seronegative. The chain couples TRBV5-5 to TRBJ1-2, with TRBD1 matching 9 bases. The CDR3 here is CASSLRDRDYTNGYTF. In DNA form, the CDR3 reads TGTGCCAGCAGCCTCCGGGACAGGGACTACACGAATGGCTACACCTTC.